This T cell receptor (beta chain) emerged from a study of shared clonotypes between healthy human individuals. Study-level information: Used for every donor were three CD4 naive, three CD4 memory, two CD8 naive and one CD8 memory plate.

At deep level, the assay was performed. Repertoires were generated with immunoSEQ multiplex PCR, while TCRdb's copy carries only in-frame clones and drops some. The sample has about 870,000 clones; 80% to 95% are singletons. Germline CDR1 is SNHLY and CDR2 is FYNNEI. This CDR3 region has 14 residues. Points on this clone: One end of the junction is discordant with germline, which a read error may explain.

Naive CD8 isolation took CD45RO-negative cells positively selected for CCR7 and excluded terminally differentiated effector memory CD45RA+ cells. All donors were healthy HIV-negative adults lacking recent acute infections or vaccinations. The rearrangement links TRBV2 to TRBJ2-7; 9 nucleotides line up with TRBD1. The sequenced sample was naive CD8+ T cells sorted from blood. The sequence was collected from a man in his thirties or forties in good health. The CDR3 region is CASVSTGGSNEQYF. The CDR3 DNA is TGTGCCAGCGTAAGCACAGGGGGCTCCAACGAGCAGTACTTC.